This TCR beta chain stems from a study of blood T cell repertoires in COVID-19. Profiling relied on immunoSEQ multiplex PCR, and the TCRdb table lists in-frame clones only, not all of them. This sample has 120,000 to 150,000 clones, with around 81% found just once. This CDR3 is 15 amino acids long. Germline V lookup: CDR1 SGHAT, CDR2 FQNNGV. Trimming stripped 5 bases from V and 0 bases from J, with 11 bases between. This chain joins TRBV11-2 and TRBJ1-3; D unclear. The receptor comes from a woman in her forties with active or convalescent COVID-19. Specimen: peripheral blood. The CDR3 DNA reads TGTGCCAGCAGCCTCCAGGCTACCTCTGGAAACACCATATATTTT. Its translation is CASSLQATSGNTIYF.